Following are 21 T cell receptor beta chains from one sample sequenced in a study of shared clonotypes between healthy human individuals. Naive CD8 isolation took CD45RO-negative cells positively selected for CCR7 and excluded terminally differentiated effector memory CD45RA+ cells. Using immunoSEQ multiplex PCR, the repertoire was profiled, and TCRdb retains in-frame clones only, with some absent. The table records about 2.2 million clones, 93% of them present only once. Sequenced: naive CD8+ T cells from PBMCs. These receptors were collected from a man younger than 35 in good health. Some clones in this sample may be carry-over from other donors' samples.

The V and J genes are TRBV6-5 and TRBJ1-5; D is undetermined. Germline CDR1 reads MNHEY; CDR2 reads SVGAGI. V was clipped by 8 bases and J by 3 bases, with 17 bases between them. The CDR3 has 15 amino acids. CDR3 DNA sequence: TGTGCCAGCGGGGTCCGGGCAGGATCCAATCAGCCCCAGCATTTT. Protein: CASGVRAGSNQPQHF.

V is TRBV10-3 and J is TRBJ2-5; 13 bases map to TRBD2. CDR3 length: 16 amino acids. Trimming removed 4 bases from V and 2 bases from J; junction bases left unmatched: 4. CDR1 and CDR2 (germline): ENHRY, SYGVKD. The DNA of the CDR3 is TGTGCCATCAGTGTGAGGACTAGCGGGGGACAAGAGACCCAGTACTTC. This codes for CAISVRTSGGQETQYF.

This clone was counted a few times. Other DNA variants within this sample encode the same CDR3. The V call is TRBV27, the J call TRBJ1-5; 10 positions match TRBD1. This CDR3 region has 14 residues. Trimming at V came to 5 bases and at J to 6 bases, leaving 4 bases not matched to a gene. Germline V gives CDR1 MNHEY, CDR2 SMNVEV (reference sequence). CDR3 region: CASSPDRGTQPQHF. CDR3 nucleotide sequence: TGTGCCAGCAGTCCGGACAGGGGGACTCAGCCCCAGCATTTT.

V and J are TRBV4-1 and TRBJ2-1, with D possibly matching TRBD1 (6 bases). The V gene's germline CDR1 is MGHRA and CDR2 YSYEKL. With 1 base removed from V and 2 bases from J, the gap between germline ends came to 15 bases. The CDR3 runs to 17 residues. The DNA for the CDR3 is TGCGCCAGCAGCCAAGGCTCCCCCAGGGGCGCCTACAATGAGCAGTTCTTC. Translated: CASSQGSPRGAYNEQFF.

The V call is TRBV13, the J call TRBJ2-2, with 9 bases fitting TRBD2. The V gene end was trimmed by 5 bases and the J gene end by 1 base; junction bases not matched to a gene: 5. Germline V gene data show CDR1 as PRHDT and CDR2 as FYEKMQ (reference sequence). CDR3 length equals 16 residues. This CDR3 reads CASSRTSVWNTGELFF. DNA of the CDR3: TGTGCCAGCAGCCGGACTAGCGTTTGGAACACCGGGGAGCTGTTTTTT.

The chain uses TRBV29-1 and TRBJ2-3, with D tentatively TRBD2 (5 bases). This CDR3 has 17 amino acids. CDR1 is SQVTM, CDR2 ANQGSEA, per germline. Trimming took 0 bases from V and 0 from J, leaving 16 bases between them. As DNA, the CDR3 is TGCAGCGTTGAAGATCCAGAGCGGATCGCTAGCACAGATACGCAGTATTTT. It codes for CSVEDPERIASTDTQYF.

This chain uses TRBV6-5 with TRBJ2-5; tentatively, D is TRBD1 or TRBD2 (6 bases each). V lost 4 bases to trimming and J lost 2 bases, with 11 bases between them. CDR3 length: 14 residues. Germline V gives CDR1 MNHEY, CDR2 SVGAGI. This chain's CDR3 is CASSWGARQETQYF. As DNA, the CDR3 is TGTGCCAGCAGTTGGGGGGCGCGGCAAGAGACCCAGTACTTC.

This clone is a singleton in its sample. The rearrangement uses TRBV7-6 and TRBJ1-5; the D is unclear. CDR3 length: 15 residues. From germline, CDR1 is SGHVS and CDR2 FNYEAQ. V lost 4 bases and J lost 4, with 14 bases in between. CDR3 in amino acids: CASSSEIGRNQPQHF. The CDR3 region has the DNA TGTGCCAGCAGCTCCGAAATCGGTCGAAATCAGCCCCAGCATTTT.

This clone was seen once. The V gene is TRBV13, the J gene TRBJ2-1; no clear D gene. Germline V gene sequence: CDR1 PRHDT, CDR2 FYEKMQ (reference sequence). The CDR3 sequence is 11 residues long. Between the trimmed V and J ends, which lost 1 base and 10 bases, there was a span of 5 bases. The CDR3 sequence: CASSLEKEQFF. The CDR3 bases are TGTGCCAGCAGCTTAGAAAAAGAGCAGTTCTTC.

This rearrangement joins TRBV5-1 to TRBJ1-1; TRBD1 aligns across 9 bases. This CDR3 is 12 amino acids long. V dropped 2 bases and J dropped 9; count of bases not matched to a gene: 2. Per the germline V gene, CDR1 is SGHRS and CDR2 is YFSETQ. The CDR3 nucleotides are TGCGCCAGCAGCTTACAGGGGGCGCAAGCTTTCTTT. Encoded protein: CASSLQGAQAFF.

This chain connects TRBV27 to TRBJ2-5, with 7 positions matching TRBD2. The length of the CDR3 is 15 residues. Per the germline V gene, CDR1 is MNHEY and CDR2 is SMNVEV (reference sequence). V was pared by 2 bases and J by 2 bases, with 5 bases of the junction left unmatched. The CDR3 spells CASSLVLADQETQYF. CDR3 in DNA: TGTGCCAGCAGTTTAGTCCTAGCGGATCAAGAGACCCAGTACTTC.

A note on this clone: Other DNA sequences in the sample encode the same CDR3. The genes are TRBV5-8 and TRBJ2-7, with 7 bases matching TRBD2. With V trimmed by 3 bases and J by 3 bases, 3 bases remained unmatched. Germline V gene lookup returns CDR1 SGHTS and CDR2 YDEGEE. This CDR3 spans 13 amino acids. This chain's CDR3 is CASSWGGGYEQYF. The CDR3 region has the DNA TGTGCCAGCAGCTGGGGGGGTGGCTACGAGCAGTACTTC. Full variable domain (missing parts from reference TRBV5-8 and TRBJ2-7): EAGVTQSPTHLIKTRGQQATLRCSPISGHTSVYWYQQALGLGLQFLLWYDEGEERNRGNFPPRFSGRQFPNYSSELNVNALELEDSALYLCASSWGGGYEQYFGPGTRLTVT.

The chain uses TRBV9 and TRBJ2-2, with D unclear. CDR1 is SGDLS, CDR2 YYNGEE, per germline. This CDR3 contains 16 residues. The V end was cut by 1 base, the J end by 5 bases, with 15 bases between. The CDR3 nucleotides are TGTGCCAGCAGCGTAATATGGATGGCCAGAACCGGGGAGCTGTTTTTT. Protein sequence: CASSVIWMARTGELFF.

The chain combines TRBV5-4 with TRBJ2-4; 9 bases align to TRBD2. V lost 2 bases, J lost 3 bases, and 6 bases stayed unmatched. This CDR3 contains 16 residues. Looked up from germline, CDR1 is SGHNT and CDR2 is YYREEE (reference sequence). In DNA form, the CDR3 reads TGTGCCAGCAGCTTTTGGCTAGCGGGGCTCAAAAACATTCAGTACTTC. Amino acids: CASSFWLAGLKNIQYF.

This sequence joins TRBV7-6 and TRBJ1-4; TRBD1 aligns across 9 bases. In germline, CDR1 is SGHVS, CDR2 FNYEAQ. J lost 8 bases, V lost 3 bases, and 4 bases had no gene match. The CDR3 is made up of 14 amino acids. CDR3 sequence: CASSFTGGAEKLFF. The CDR3 DNA sequence: TGTGCCAGCAGCTTTACAGGGGGCGCGGAAAAACTGTTTTTT.

The gene calls are TRBV28 and TRBJ1-4; weak D call: TRBD1 (6 bases). Trimming removed 6 bases at V and 0 bases at J, with 20 bases between. This CDR3 spans 18 amino acids. Per germline, CDR1 MDHEN and CDR2 SYDVKM. Written as DNA, the CDR3 is TGTGCCAGCAGGGGGGCCTCGATAGCCTCTTCAACTAATGAAAAACTGTTTTTT. Its translation is CASRGASIASSTNEKLFF.

The chain links TRBV7-9 to TRBJ2-6; no firm D call. Trimming pared 5 bases from V and 2 bases from J, leaving 19 bases between. Germline assignment: CDR1 SEHNR and CDR2 FQNEAQ (reference sequence). The CDR3 spans 18 residues. DNA of the CDR3: TGTGCCAGCAGCCCCCATCAGGTCCCTAAACCTGGGGCCAACGTCCTGACTTTC. The encoded protein is CASSPHQVPKPGANVLTF. Together with reference TRBV7-9 and TRBJ2-6, the CDR3 gives the full variable domain: DTGVSQNPRHKITKRGQNVTFRCDPISEHNRLYWYRQTLGQGPEFLTYFQNEAQLEKSRLLSDRFSAERPKGSFSTLEIQRTEQGDSAMYLCASSPHQVPKPGANVLTFGAGSRLTVL.

The CDR3 loop is CASSSFLSGELFF. The DNA for the CDR3 is TGTGCCAGCAGCTCCTTTTTAAGCGGGGAGCTGTTTTTT. The gene calls are TRBV11-2 and TRBJ2-2; no clear D. The CDR3 covers 13 residues. Germline loops: CDR1 SGHAT, CDR2 FQNNGV. The V gene lost 4 bases and the J gene lost 7 bases, with 10 bases spanning the gap.

This sequence joins TRBV11-2 and TRBJ2-7, with a possible D match to TRBD1 (6 bases). CDR1 is SGHAT, CDR2 FQNNGV, per germline. The CDR3 runs to 16 residues. Trimming pared 5 bases from V and 2 bases from J, leaving 19 bases between. This CDR3 is CASSPIPAGAPYEQYF. The DNA for the CDR3 is TGTGCCAGCAGCCCTATTCCGGCAGGGGCTCCCTACGAGCAGTACTTC.

The rearrangement links TRBV28 to TRBJ2-7; 9 nucleotides match TRBD2. Trimming removed 10 bases from V and 6 bases from J; junction bases left unmatched: 13. This CDR3 contains 14 residues. Germline V gives CDR1 MDHEN, CDR2 SYDVKM. As DNA, the CDR3 is TGTGCCACCCGACTGATAGCGGGAGCGGCCGAGCAGTACTTC. Its translation is CATRLIAGAAEQYF. The full variable domain, its missing parts supplied by reference TRBV28 and TRBJ2-7, is DVKVTQSSRYLVKRTGEKVFLECVQDMDHENMFWYRQDPGLGLRLIYFSYDVKMKEKGDIPEGYSVSREKKERFSLILESASTNQTSMYLCATRLIAGAAEQYFGPGTRLTVT.

V and J are TRBV4-3 and TRBJ1-2; D uncertain. In germline, CDR1 is LGHNA, CDR2 YSLEER. This CDR3 has 16 amino acids. V was pared by 2 bases and J by 3 bases, with 16 bases between. The CDR3 protein is CASSQRAKNSHYGYTF. The CDR3 bases are TGCGCCAGCAGCCAACGGGCCAAAAATTCTCACTATGGCTACACCTTC.